This T cell receptor beta chain was identified in a study of T cell repertoires in cytomegalovirus infection (dated by TCRdb to between 2018 and 2021). With respect to the entire study: The peptide stimulations were aimed at well-studied HLA-B-restricted epitopes as well as recently identified HLA-C-restricted CMV epitopes, whose presentation resists viral immunomodulation. Donor HLA type was relevant to the analysis, because carriage of CMV infection together with the matching HLA type was indicated by public TCR beta signatures.

Remarks on this clonotype: Its recognized antigen is unknown. No much larger clone is present one base from it, and per-base qualities are unavailable.

CDR1 DFQATT and CDR2 SNEGSKA are derived from the germline V gene (reference sequence). There are 15 amino acids in the CDR3, from cysteine to phenylalanine inclusive. Just the 45-base CDR3 DNA is kept, in frame starting at base 1. V loses 2 bases of germline sequence and J loses 5 bases, and the interval between the two ends is 16 bases. According to the study, the label for this sample's treatment or condition signals: in vitro stimulation with specific CMV peptide epitopes to enrich CMV-specific T cells. Broad study findings and their caveats: In both this cohort and an independent roughly 350-donor cohort, the cumulative frequency of public TCR beta family members distinguished carriers of CMV infection plus the relevant HLA type. In the ex vivo response, HLA-C-restricted CMV-specific TCR beta clonotypes were dominant, and in two of eight donors the single most frequent clonotype came from this HLA-C-restricted group.

Sequencing relied on an Illumina HiSeq 1500. The public reads were quality trimmed at Q25 with fastp and then assembled into clones with MiXCR by TCRdb, keeping productive beta chains. Rows are unified per CDR3 protein, each entry keeping the most common DNA and genes. The sample has hundreds of thousands of distinct CDR3 sequences on record, under 45% of them singletons. The ten largest account for 43% of the sample. This clonotype was obtained from a human donor in good health (CMV status not recorded). Some clones in this sample may be carry-over from other donors' samples. Sequencing was performed on cultured PBMCs, taken from culture after CMV antigen stimulation. The chain uses TRBV20-1 and TRBJ1-5; a weak D assignment points to TRBD1 (5 bases agree). The sequenced DNA: TGCAGTGCTAGACGGGTAGGGGCCCTTCATCAGCCCCAGCATTTT. It codes for CSARRVGALHQPQHF.